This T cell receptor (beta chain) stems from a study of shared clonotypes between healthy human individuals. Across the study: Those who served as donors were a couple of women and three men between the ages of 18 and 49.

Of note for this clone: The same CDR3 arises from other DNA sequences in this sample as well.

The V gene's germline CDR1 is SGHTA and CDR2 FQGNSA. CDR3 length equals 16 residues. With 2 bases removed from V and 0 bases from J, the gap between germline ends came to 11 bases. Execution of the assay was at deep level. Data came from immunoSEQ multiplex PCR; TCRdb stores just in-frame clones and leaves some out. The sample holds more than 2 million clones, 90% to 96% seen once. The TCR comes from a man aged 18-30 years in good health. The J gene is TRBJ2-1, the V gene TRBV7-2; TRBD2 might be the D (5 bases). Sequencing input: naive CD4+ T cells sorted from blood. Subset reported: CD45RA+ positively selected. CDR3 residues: CASSLSGASSYNEQFF. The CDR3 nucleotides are TGTGCCAGCAGCTTAAGCGGTGCCAGCTCCTACAATGAGCAGTTCTTC.